The sequence of this T cell receptor beta chain was determined in a study of cytomegalovirus exposure and HLA in healthy donors. Profiled with immunoSEQ multiplex PCR; TCRdb holds only in-frame clones, not every one. The sample records some 250,000 clones, about 92% being singletons. The validation cohort, a group of more than 95 subjects, included the donors and was separate from the roughly 700-subject first cohort. This CDR3 comprises 17 residues. Germline V gives CDR1 SQVTM, CDR2 ANQGSEA. V lost 3 bases, J lost 2 bases, and 9 bases stayed unmatched. This chain links TRBV29-1 with TRBJ2-1; 11 positions match TRBD1. The clonotype was recovered from a woman aged 25 to 45 in good health and CMV-seronegative. Sequenced sample: PBMCs. CDR3 sequence reads: CSVDDRRTGGAYNEQFF. In DNA form, the CDR3 reads TGCAGCGTTGATGATCGGCGGACAGGGGGCGCCTACAATGAGCAGTTCTTC.